This T cell receptor (beta chain) was observed in a study of blood T cell repertoires in COVID-19 (TCRdb year 2020). With regard to the full study: The collaborator samples originated in the United States, Italy and Spain and spanned the acute and convalescent phases of COVID-19. The prospective study material was composed of cDNA or gDNA derived from T cells, B-cell-depleted T cells, or PBMCs. Subjects who had been exposed to COVID-19, were actively infected with it, or had recovered from it provided the deeply sampled blood TCRbeta repertoires that made up the dataset. The repertoires were released in a freely available public database meant as a resource for research on the immune response to SARS-CoV-2. The samples were drawn from two sources: the first 160 participants of the ongoing ImmuneRACE study, and 1,000 to 1,500 subjects contributed by 6 global collaborators. The sample metadata nearly always contained a de-identified subject ID, COVID-19 status, age in years and sex. Where available, HLA class I and class II types were obtained from metadata supplied by the sample provider rather than from assay-based typing. The paper as a whole reports these results and caveats: How much clinical and demographic metadata was included differed by source and by participant, and the metadata was provided uncurated.

About this clone: The target of this receptor is not known. No base quality information exists; no much larger clone differs at one position.

TCRbeta CDR3 regions were amplified from genomic DNA by means of the immunoSEQ Assay, a bias-controlled multiplex PCR. From the authors' description of their analysis: Nucleated cell counts per sample were estimated from amplification of reference gene primers within the assay. To quantify the absolute abundance of each unique TCRbeta CDR3 rearrangement, sequence reads were collapsed and filtered. For each sample, productive Simpson clonality was calculated as the square root of Simpson's diversity index across productive rearrangements. TCRdb's version of the immuneACCESS table is confined to in-frame rearrangements and falls short of the full clone set. An unresolved V gene accounts for under half of the shortfall where checked; the remainder is of unknown origin. V and J calls and clone size follow that table, whereas D and trimming were derived from the DNA. Present in this sample are 200,000 to 250,000 clones, nearly 90% of which were seen just once. The ten largest clones take up under 14% of the sample.

Participants in the prospective study were enrolled through a virtual design, were aged roughly 18 to 100 years, and lived in roughly 25 United States geographic areas. Cohort assignment in the prospective study relied on participant-reported clinical history from a screening survey and a study questionnaire. Recovered participants in ImmuneRACE Cohort 3 were defined as having two consecutive negative NP/OP PCR tests, clearance from a healthcare professional, or resolution of symptoms. In the prospective study, mobile phlebotomists collected whole blood, serum and a nasopharyngeal or oropharyngeal swab from each participant. Participants in the prospective study had the option to provide additional blood draws and questionnaires over a roughly two-month period. Prospective study blood samples were shipped either frozen or at room temperature before DNA extraction. This receptor was obtained from a man under 40 who had recovered from COVID-19. Input material: PBMCs or T cells enriched from blood (not recorded which).

The nucleotide sequence is TGCGCCAGCAGCTACAGGGGTGGGAATGAAAAACTGTTTTTT. It translates to CASSYRGGNEKLFF. The chain is assembled from TRBV5-1 and TRBJ1-4; 7 nucleotides in the junction match TRBD1. The CDR3 starts with the cysteine, ends with the phenylalanine, and has 14 residues. Only the CDR3 region is kept as DNA, spanning 42 bases read in frame from base 1. Reading the germline V gene gives CDR1 SGHRS and CDR2 YFSETQ. Germline trimming amounts to 3 bases on V and 5 bases on J, with 4 as the count of junction bases outside the gene matches.